The 31 T cell receptor beta chains in this list originate from one sample, sequenced in a study of blood T cell repertoires in COVID-19. Assay: immunoSEQ multiplex PCR; the TCRdb copy retains only in-frame clones and omits some. The sample records about 150,000 clones, 85% to 90% being singletons. Source material: peripheral blood. The receptors stem from an elderly man with acute or convalescent COVID-19.

The V and J genes are TRBV28 and TRBJ1-3; D is uncertain. The V gene's germline CDR1 is MDHEN and CDR2 SYDVKM. V gave up 3 bases and J gave up 0 bases, with 12 bases separating them. The CDR3 extends over 16 amino acids. The CDR3 protein is CASSLGFGISGNTIYF. The CDR3 DNA sequence: TGTGCCAGCAGTTTGGGGTTCGGGATCTCTGGAAACACCATATATTTT.

The chain employs TRBV24-1 and TRBJ2-1; a weak D match, TRBD2 (5 bases). This CDR3 is built from 19 residues. Looked up from germline, CDR1 is KGHDR and CDR2 is SFDVKD. The V end was cut by 8 bases, the J end by 0 bases, with 25 bases between. This CDR3 reads CATTLPGVLATCSYNEQFF. DNA for the CDR3: TGTGCCACCACCCTCCCTGGAGTTCTAGCAACGTGCTCCTACAATGAGCAGTTCTTC.

The chain joins TRBV3-1 (or the pseudogene TRBV3-2) to TRBJ2-2; 7 positions match TRBD1. The junction had 10 bases not matched to a gene; V was cut back by 3 bases and J by 9 bases. This CDR3 spans 15 amino acids. Germline V gene data show CDR1 as LGHDT and CDR2 as YNNKEL (reference sequence). The CDR3 protein is CASSQEYRGTRELFF. The DNA of the CDR3 is TGTGCCAGCAGCCAGGAATACAGGGGTACCCGGGAGCTGTTTTTT.

V usage is TRBV21-1 and J usage is TRBJ1-1; the table's D call of TRBD1 was not tested on the DNA. TRBV21-1 is classified as a pseudogene. The CDR3 runs 13 residues. The CDR3, as DNA: TGTGCCAGCCACCGGGACAGGGGTCCTGAAGCTTTCTTT. Its protein is CASHRDRGPEAFF.

This chain uses TRBV18 with TRBJ1-6; possible D gene TRBD1, 5 bases. The CDR3 is made up of 15 amino acids. Germline V CDR1 and CDR2: KGHSH, LQKENI. The V and J ends lost 4 bases and 10 bases respectively, with 17 bases between them. CDR3 in DNA: TGTGCCAGCTCACTTAGGACATACGGTGACTCACCCCTCCACTTT. This encodes CASSLRTYGDSPLHF.

Only a few counts were recorded for this clone. The J gene is TRBJ2-7, the V gene TRBV10-3, with D possibly matching TRBD1 (6 bases). V was pared by 8 bases and J by 5 bases, with 22 bases between. CDR3 length equals 15 residues. Germline lookup yields CDR1 ENHRY and CDR2 SYGVKD. The CDR3 DNA is TGTGCCATCGGAGCACAGGGTGGGGAGAGGAACGAGCAGTACTTC. This gives the protein CAIGAQGGERNEQYF.

V usage is TRBV19 and J usage is TRBJ1-6; D is perhaps TRBD1 (5 bases). CDR3 length equals 16 residues. V was trimmed by 5 bases and J by 13 bases, leaving 24 bases between them. Per the germline V gene, CDR1 is LNHDA and CDR2 is SQIVND (reference sequence). The CDR3 coding sequence is TGTGCCAGTAGTGAACAGTGGGGCACTGTCGGCACCCCCCTCCACTTT. Translated: CASSEQWGTVGTPLHF.

This sequence joins TRBV19 and TRBJ1-5; no reliable D call. CDR3 length: 14 residues. Per the germline V gene, CDR1 is LNHDA and CDR2 is SQIVND (reference sequence). V was pared by 1 base and J by 0 bases, with 4 bases between. The CDR3 sequence: CASSIGYSNQPQHF. CDR3 sequence (DNA): TGTGCCAGTAGTATAGGTTATAGCAATCAGCCCCAGCATTTT.

This clone was detected only a few times. J is TRBJ2-1 and V is TRBV24-1; 8 nucleotides align to TRBD1. The germline V gene encodes CDR1 KGHDR and CDR2 SFDVKD. This CDR3 contains 15 residues. J gave up 4 bases and V 4 bases, and 5 bases lay outside the gene matches. This chain's CDR3 is CATSEGTGNYNEQFF. CDR3 nucleotides: TGTGCCACCAGTGAAGGGACAGGTAATTACAATGAGCAGTTCTTC.

The V and J genes are TRBV30 and TRBJ2-3, with D possibly TRBD2 on 6 matching bases. Germline V gives CDR1 GTSNPN, CDR2 SVGIG (reference sequence). There are 16 residues in the CDR3. Trimming took off 0 bases at V and 2 bases at J, with 15 bases between the two ends. The CDR3 protein is CAWSVIGGLYTDTQYF. Written as DNA, the CDR3 is TGTGCCTGGAGTGTAATCGGGGGACTTTACACAGATACGCAGTATTTT.

Remarks on this clone: Germline is not matched at one junction end, which may reflect a read error. This chain joins TRBV7-8 and TRBJ1-1; D is unresolved. The CDR3 consists of 15 residues. Per the germline V gene, CDR1 is SGHVS and CDR2 is FQNEAQ. In nucleotides, the CDR3 is TGTGCCAGCACCTTAGAATCCGGTGCTAACGGTGAAGCTTTCTTT. This sequence encodes CASTLESGANGEAFF. The full variable domain, in which reference TRBV7-8 and TRBJ1-1 provide the parts outside the CDR3, is GAGVSQSPRYKVAKRGQDVALRCDPISGHVSLFWYQQALGQGPEFLTYFQNEAQLDKSGLPSDRFFAERPEGSVSTLKIQRTQQEDSAVYLCASTLESGANGEAFFGQGTRLTVV.

The J gene is TRBJ2-3, the V gene TRBV30, with TRBD1 matching 9 bases. The CDR3 is 15 residues long. Germline assignment: CDR1 GTSNPN and CDR2 SVGIG (reference sequence). V gave up 2 bases and J gave up 6 bases; unmatched junction bases: 9. CDR3 residues: CAWSTTGGRMDTQYF. CDR3 DNA: TGTGCCTGGAGTACCACAGGGGGCCGGATGGATACGCAGTATTTT.

The table lists this clone with a count of one. CDR3: CASSQGLNYGYTF. Written as DNA, the CDR3 is TGTGCCAGCAGCCAGGGACTCAACTATGGCTACACCTTC. The gene calls are TRBV5-4 and TRBJ1-2; a possible D gene is TRBD1 (5 bases). CDR1 and CDR2 from the germline V gene are SGHNT and YYREEE (reference sequence). CDR3 length equals 13 residues. V was pared by 4 bases and J by 2 bases, with 9 bases between.

Here the CDR3 reads CASSPPGRGNLITNEKLFF. The CDR3 bases are TGTGCCAGCAGTCCCCCCGGCAGGGGGAATCTCATAACTAATGAAAAACTGTTTTTT. The chain links TRBV28 to TRBJ1-4; 7 bases align to TRBD1. The CDR3 spans 19 residues. In germline, CDR1 is MDHEN, CDR2 SYDVKM. Trimming removed 5 bases from V and 1 base from J; junction bases left unmatched: 16.

This rearrangement joins TRBV3-1 (or the pseudogene TRBV3-2) to TRBJ1-6; D gene unclear. Trimming took off 1 base at V and 5 bases at J, with 3 bases between the two ends. Germline lookup yields CDR1 LGHDT and CDR2 YNNKEL (reference sequence). CDR3 length: 13 residues. CDR3 loop: CASSQADNSPLHF. CDR3 bases: TGTGCCAGCAGCCAAGCAGATAATTCACCCCTCCACTTT.

The genes are TRBV5-5 and TRBJ1-5, with D uncertain. The V and J ends lost 1 base and 5 bases respectively, with 4 bases between them. Germline CDR1 SGHKS, CDR2 YYEKEE (reference sequence). The CDR3 is 12 residues long. CDR3 loop: CASSLRDQPQHF. DNA of the CDR3: TGTGCCAGCAGCTTGCGGGATCAGCCCCAGCATTTT.

V usage is TRBV20-1 and J usage is TRBJ2-2; 7 bases match TRBD1. The CDR3 totals 14 residues. Germline-derived CDR1 and CDR2 are DFQATT and SNEGSKA (reference sequence). The ends lost 3 bases at V and 4 bases at J; junction bases unmatched: 5. CDR3 region: CSASRDRGTGELFF. Written as DNA, the CDR3 is TGCAGTGCTAGTAGGGACAGAGGCACCGGGGAGCTGTTTTTT.

This clone came up a few times. The chain carries TRBV7-2 and TRBJ2-1; 7 nucleotides align to TRBD1. The CDR3 is made up of 15 amino acids. Germline-derived CDR1 and CDR2 are SGHTA and FQGNSA. With 5 bases clipped from V and 1 base from J, the junction kept 5 bases outside the gene matches. The CDR3 loop is CASSHRDRSYNEQFF. The CDR3 DNA is TGTGCCAGCAGCCACAGGGACAGATCCTACAATGAGCAGTTCTTC. Full variable domain (missing parts from reference TRBV7-2 and TRBJ2-1): GAGVSQSPSNKVTEKGKDVELRCDPISGHTALYWYRQSLGQGLEFLIYFQGNSAPDKSGLPSDRFSAERTGGSVSTLTIQRTQQEDSAVYLCASSHRDRSYNEQFFGPGTRLTVL.

The chain links TRBV11-3 to TRBJ2-7, with D tentatively TRBD1 (6 bases). The V end was cut by 5 bases, the J end by 5 bases, with 19 bases between. The CDR3 is 15 residues long. The germline gives CDR1 SGHNT, CDR2 YENEEA. CDR3 sequence reads: CASSPGTRPHHEQYF. In DNA, the CDR3 is TGTGCCAGCAGCCCCGGGACAAGGCCACATCACGAGCAGTACTTC. The full variable domain, with the rest looked up from reference TRBV11-3 and TRBJ2-7, is EAGVVQSPRYKIIEKKQPVAFWCNPISGHNTLYWYLQNLGQGPELLIRYENEEAVDDSQLPKDRFSAERLKGVDSTLKIQPAELGDSAVYLCASSPGTRPHHEQYFGPGTRLTVT.

The chain is built from TRBV28 and TRBJ2-2; possible D gene TRBD2, 6 bases. This CDR3 is built from 14 residues. CDR1 is MDHEN and CDR2 is SYDVKM in the germline V gene. V gave up 4 bases and J gave up 2 bases, with 8 bases separating them. The CDR3 DNA follows: TGTGCCAGCAGTTCGGGGACTAACACCGGGGAGCTGTTTTTT. As protein: CASSSGTNTGELFF.

This sequence joins TRBV2 and TRBJ1-5; D remains ambiguous. This CDR3 comprises 14 residues. Germline assignment: CDR1 SNHLY and CDR2 FYNNEI. V was clipped by 1 base and J by 4 bases, with 8 bases between them. CDR3 coding DNA: TGTGCCAGCAGTGAAGTCGGGAGGAATCAGCCCCAGCATTTT. The encoded protein is CASSEVGRNQPQHF.

V usage is TRBV3-1 (or the pseudogene TRBV3-2) and J usage is TRBJ2-2, with TRBD1 matching 7 bases. The germline V gene encodes CDR1 LGHDT and CDR2 YNNKEL (reference sequence). The CDR3 contains 14 residues. Trimming cost V 4 bases and J 3 bases; bases outside gene matches: 2. This CDR3 is CASSRQGDTGELFF. The CDR3 DNA reads TGTGCCAGCAGCCGACAGGGCGACACCGGGGAGCTGTTTTTT.

V usage is TRBV30 and J usage is TRBJ1-2; the D gene is possibly TRBD1 (5 bases). CDR1 and CDR2 from the germline V gene are GTSNPN and SVGIG (reference sequence). The V gene lost 0 bases and the J gene lost 4 bases, with 12 bases spanning the gap. The CDR3 runs to 14 residues. DNA for the CDR3: TGTGCCTGGAGTGTTTTAGGGGCCATCTATGGCTACACCTTC. This sequence encodes CAWSVLGAIYGYTF.

The genes are TRBV19 and TRBJ2-2, with 11 bases aligning to TRBD2. Germline CDR1 and CDR2: LNHDA and SQIVND (reference sequence). V lost 7 bases to trimming and J lost 4 bases; unmatched junction nucleotides: 5. This CDR3 region has 15 residues. The CDR3 loop reads CASIPGLAGTGELFF. CDR3 bases: TGTGCCAGTATCCCCGGACTAGCGGGCACCGGGGAGCTGTTTTTT.

The chain combines TRBV5-6 with TRBJ1-5; D possibly corresponds to TRBD1 (6 bases). The germline V gene encodes CDR1 SGHDT and CDR2 YYEEEE. V gave up 4 bases and J gave up 1 base, with 12 bases separating them. The CDR3 covers 15 residues. CDR3 sequence: CASSRQVSSNQPQHF. DNA of the CDR3: TGTGCCAGCAGCCGACAGGTCTCGAGCAATCAGCCCCAGCATTTT.

This clone has only a few counts. This chain connects TRBV2 to TRBJ2-5; 10 bases agree with TRBD1. V was pared by 3 bases and J by 7 bases, with 5 bases of the junction left unmatched. The CDR3 runs to 14 residues. CDR1 is SNHLY and CDR2 is FYNNEI in the germline V gene. CDR3 nucleotide sequence: TGTGCCAGCAGTGACGGGACAGGGGATGGGACCCAGTACTTC. Translation gives CASSDGTGDGTQYF.

This chain links TRBV6-2 or TRBV6-3 with TRBJ1-2; D is ambiguous. Deletions cut 6 bases from V and 10 bases from J, with 18 bases between. The CDR3 spans 13 residues. Germline V gene lookup returns CDR1 MNHEY and CDR2 SVGEGT. The DNA of the CDR3 is TGTGCCAGCAGCCCCCCGGGTTTCCTCTCCTACACCTTC. It specifies CASSPPGFLSYTF.

The rearrangement joins TRBV7-9 to TRBJ1-1; possibly TRBD1 for D (6 bases). V lost 5 bases and J 1 base, leaving 11 bases between the germline ends. This CDR3 is built from 14 residues. Germline CDR1 SEHNR, CDR2 FQNEAQ (reference sequence). The CDR3 reads CASSPRTANTEAFF. DNA for the CDR3: TGTGCCAGCAGCCCAAGGACAGCGAACACTGAAGCTTTCTTT.

The V gene is TRBV5-1, the J gene TRBJ1-5; possibly TRBD1 for D (5 bases). Germline lookup yields CDR1 SGHRS and CDR2 YFSETQ. V was pared by 2 bases and J by 7 bases, with 13 bases between. CDR3 length: 14 amino acids. The CDR3 DNA follows: TGCGCCAGCAGCTTATCAGGATCAGGGCAGCCCCAGCATTTT. This translates into CASSLSGSGQPQHF.

This sequence joins TRBV15 and TRBJ2-2; 8 positions match TRBD1. Germline CDR1 is LNHNV and CDR2 is YYDKDF (reference sequence). CDR3 length equals 14 residues. V gave up 6 bases and J gave up 6 bases; unmatched junction bases: 6. The CDR3 here is CATRIEQGAGELFF. CDR3 DNA: TGTGCCACCAGAATCGAACAGGGGGCCGGGGAGCTGTTTTTT.

This clone was recorded once. The CDR3 bases are TGTGCCTGGAGTAGTTGGGGGGTGGATCAGCCCCAGCATTTT. Its protein is CAWSSWGVDQPQHF. This chain connects TRBV30 to TRBJ1-5; tentative D call: TRBD1 (5 bases). The CDR3 loop spans 14 amino acids. Trimming cost V 2 bases and J 5 bases, with 13 bases left between them. Germline values: CDR1 GTSNPN, CDR2 SVGIG (reference sequence).